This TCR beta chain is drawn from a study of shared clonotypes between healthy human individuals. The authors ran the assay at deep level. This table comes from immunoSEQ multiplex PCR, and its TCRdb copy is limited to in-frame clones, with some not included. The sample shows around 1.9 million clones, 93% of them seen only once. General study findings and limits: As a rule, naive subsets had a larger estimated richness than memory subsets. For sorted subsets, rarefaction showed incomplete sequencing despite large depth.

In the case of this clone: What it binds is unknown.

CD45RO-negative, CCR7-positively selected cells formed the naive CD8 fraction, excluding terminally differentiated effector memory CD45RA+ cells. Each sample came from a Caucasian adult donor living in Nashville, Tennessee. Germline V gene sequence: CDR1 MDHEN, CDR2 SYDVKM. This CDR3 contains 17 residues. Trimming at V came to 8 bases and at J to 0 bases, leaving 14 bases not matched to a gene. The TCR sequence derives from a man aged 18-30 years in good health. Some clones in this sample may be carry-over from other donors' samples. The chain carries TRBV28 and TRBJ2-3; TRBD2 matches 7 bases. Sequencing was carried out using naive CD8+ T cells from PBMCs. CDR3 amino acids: CASLKISGSLSTDTQYF. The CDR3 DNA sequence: TGTGCCAGCCTGAAGATTAGCGGGTCCCTCAGCACAGATACGCAGTATTTT. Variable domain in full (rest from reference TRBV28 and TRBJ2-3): DVKVTQSSRYLVKRTGEKVFLECVQDMDHENMFWYRQDPGLGLRLIYFSYDVKMKEKGDIPEGYSVSREKKERFSLILESASTNQTSMYLCASLKISGSLSTDTQYFGPGTRLTVL.